These 7 T cell receptor beta chains were sequenced from one sample in a study of T cell responses to AZD1222 COVID-19 vaccine. Libraries were prepared by immunoSEQ multiplex PCR; TCRdb keeps only in-frame clonotypes and omits some of them. The sample carries tens of thousands of clones, approximately 92% recorded once. The input for sequencing was peripheral blood, taken 28 days after the second AZD1222 dose. Receptors originate from an adult who received the AZD1222 COVID-19 vaccine.

This chain joins TRBV10-3 and TRBJ2-7, with TRBD2 as a possible D gene (6 bases). The germline V and J ends were trimmed by 0 bases and 3 bases, with 9 bases remaining between them. Looked up from germline, CDR1 is ENHRY and CDR2 is SYGVKD. There are 14 residues in the CDR3. The CDR3 spells CAISESGLLYEQYV. The CDR3 nucleotides are TGTGCCATCAGTGAGTCGGGACTCCTCTACGAGCAGTACGTC.

The CDR3 DNA follows: TGTGCCAGCAGCCCCGGGACAAAAAACACCGGGGAGCTGTTTTTT. It specifies CASSPGTKNTGELFF. The chain combines TRBV5-4 with TRBJ2-2; possible D gene TRBD1, 6 bases. Trimming took off 4 bases at V and 2 bases at J, with 12 bases between the two ends. CDR3 size: 15 residues. Germline CDR1 SGHNT, CDR2 YYREEE (reference sequence).

The chain employs TRBV10-1 and TRBJ2-7; 9 nucleotides line up with TRBD1. Trimming at V came to 8 bases and at J to 5 bases, leaving 19 bases not matched to a gene. The CDR3 totals 17 residues. Germline values: CDR1 WNHNN, CDR2 SYGVQD (reference sequence). CDR3 nucleotides: TGCGCCAGCGCCACTAGGGTTCGCCCGGGACAGGGCCACGAGCAGTACGTC. It translates to CASATRVRPGQGHEQYV.

V gene TRBV2 combines with J gene TRBJ2-3, with D perhaps TRBD2 (6 bases). V dropped 1 base and J dropped 0 bases, with 14 bases sitting between them. CDR1 SNHLY and CDR2 FYNNEI come from the germline V gene. CDR3 length: 17 amino acids. CDR3 bases: TGTGCCAGCAGTGAAGGGCGGGATCTCCCTAGCACAGATACGCAGTATTTT. It translates to CASSEGRDLPSTDTQYF. Full variable domain (missing parts from reference TRBV2 and TRBJ2-3): EPEVTQTPSHQVTQMGQEVILRCVPISNHLYFYWYRQILGQKVEFLVSFYNNEISEKSEIFDDQFSVERPDGSNFTLKIRSTKLEDSAMYFCASSEGRDLPSTDTQYFGPGTRLTVL.

This CDR3 is CASSLTSGASRDTQYF. For the CDR3, the DNA is TGTGCCAGCAGCCTGACTAGCGGGGCCAGCAGGGATACGCAGTATTTT. V usage is TRBV11-1 and J usage is TRBJ2-3; 11 bases match TRBD2. The J segment lost 6 bases and the V segment lost 5 bases, leaving 10 bases of the junction unmatched. The length of the CDR3 is 16 residues. In germline, CDR1 is SGHAT, CDR2 FQDESV (reference sequence).

The V and J genes are TRBV30 and TRBJ1-5; D is perhaps TRBD1 (6 bases). V shed 0 bases and J shed 0 bases, with 9 bases lying between them. Germline CDR1 reads GTSNPN; CDR2 reads SVGIG (reference sequence). This CDR3 has 15 amino acids. The CDR3 spells CAWSVGGNSNQPQHF. CDR3 sequence (DNA): TGTGCCTGGAGTGTTGGGGGCAATAGCAATCAGCCCCAGCATTTT.

The V call is TRBV6-1, the J call TRBJ2-7; D is perhaps TRBD2 (5 bases). Germline V CDR1 and CDR2: MNHNS, SASEGT. Trimming took off 1 base at V and 6 bases at J, with 13 bases between the two ends. The CDR3 has 14 amino acids. CDR3 amino acids: CASSEGSEGSEQYV. CDR3 DNA sequence: TGTGCCAGCAGTGAAGGGTCTGAGGGATCCGAGCAGTACGTC.